The 26 T cell receptor beta chains below were found in one sample sequenced in a study of T cell changes during pregnancy in multiple sclerosis. Libraries were prepared by immunoSEQ multiplex PCR; TCRdb keeps only in-frame clonotypes and omits some of them. The sample has 90,000 to 95,000 clones; 90% to 95% are singletons. The sequencing used peripheral blood, collected in the third trimester of pregnancy. The receptor source for this set is a female donor with multiple sclerosis, enrolled in a pregnancy study.

The chain has TRBV6-5 and TRBJ1-5, with 9 bases matching TRBD1. Trimming cost V 6 bases and J 6 bases; bases outside gene matches: 9. The CDR3 loop spans 15 amino acids. The germline CDR1 and CDR2 sequences are MNHEY and SVGAGI. CDR3 sequence (DNA): TGTGCCAGCAGCCGAACAGGGGGCGGAGGTCAGCCCCAGCATTTT. As protein: CASSRTGGGGQPQHF.

This clone was seen a handful of times. The rearrangement links TRBV13 to TRBJ1-1; D is possibly TRBD1 (6 bases). The germline V gene has CDR1 PRHDT and CDR2 FYEKMQ (reference sequence). Trimming left V 6 bases short and J 6 bases short, with 17 bases between. This CDR3 comprises 14 residues. The CDR3 nucleotides are TGTGCCAGCAGTCCACGTGACAGGCGGGCTGAAGCTTTCTTT. Translation gives CASSPRDRRAEAFF.

This sequence joins TRBV15 and TRBJ2-2; 7 nucleotides align to TRBD1. The germline CDR1 and CDR2 sequences are LNHNV and YYDKDF (reference sequence). The CDR3 loop spans 18 amino acids. J gave up 3 bases and V 0 bases, and 10 bases lay outside the gene matches. CDR3 in amino acids: CATSRDRGQNLHTGELFF. DNA for the CDR3: TGTGCCACCAGCAGAGATCGGGGACAGAATCTACACACCGGGGAGCTGTTTTTT. The variable domain in full, with the rest retrieved from reference TRBV15 and TRBJ2-2, is DAMVIQNPRYQVTQFGKPVTLSCSQTLNHNVMYWYQQKSSQAPKLLFHYYDKDFNNEADTPDNFQSRRPNTSFCFLDIRSPGLGDTAMYLCATSRDRGQNLHTGELFFGEGSRLTVL.

The chain couples TRBV27 to TRBJ2-7, with TRBD1 identical over 7 bases. Germline values: CDR1 MNHEY, CDR2 SMNVEV (reference sequence). The CDR3 contains 15 residues. V shed 5 bases and J 3 bases; nucleotides not matched to a gene: 10. DNA for the CDR3: TGTGCCAGCAGTACCTCAGGGGGTCAATTCTACGAGCAGTACTTC. As protein: CASSTSGGQFYEQYF.

This clone was seen a single time. The chain links TRBV28 to TRBJ1-2, with a weak D call TRBD1 (5 bases). V was pared by 7 bases and J by 1 base, with 13 bases between. The CDR3 spans 14 residues. Germline V CDR1 and CDR2: MDHEN, SYDVKM. The CDR3 loop is CASTWGPFNYGYTF. CDR3 nucleotide sequence: TGTGCCAGCACCTGGGGCCCTTTTAACTATGGCTACACCTTC.

The chain couples TRBV27 to TRBJ2-7; a weak D match, TRBD1 (5 bases). Germline V gene sequence: CDR1 MNHEY, CDR2 SMNVEV (reference sequence). The CDR3 totals 13 residues. The V end was cut by 1 base, the J end by 4 bases, with 8 bases between. The CDR3 DNA reads as TGTGCCAGCAGTTTATTCTCAGGGTACGAGCAGTACTTC. Translated: CASSLFSGYEQYF.

This sequence joins TRBV7-2 and TRBJ1-4; D gene ambiguous. The CDR3 runs 14 residues. Germline assignment: CDR1 SGHTA and CDR2 FQGNSA. V lost 1 base and J 3 bases, leaving 6 bases between the germline ends. CDR3 in DNA: TGTGCCAGCAGCTTAGGAGGGTCTAATGAAAAACTGTTTTTT. This codes for CASSLGGSNEKLFF.

V gene TRBV13 combines with J gene TRBJ2-2; a weak D match, TRBD2 (5 bases). The germline gives CDR1 PRHDT, CDR2 FYEKMQ (reference sequence). The CDR3 covers 14 residues. V was cut by 1 base and J by 6 bases, with 9 bases left in between. CDR3 DNA: TGTGCCAGCAGCTTAGTGAGGGTGGCCGGGGAGCTGTTTTTT. It specifies CASSLVRVAGELFF. Full variable domain (rest looked up from reference TRBV13 and TRBJ2-2): AAGVIQSPRHLIKEKRETATLKCYPIPRHDTVYWYQQGPGQDPQFLISFYEKMQSDKGSIPDRFSAQQFSDYHSELNMSSLELGDSALYFCASSLVRVAGELFFGEGSRLTVL.

V usage is TRBV6-5 and J usage is TRBJ2-7, with 7 nucleotides matching TRBD1. Germline CDR1 is MNHEY and CDR2 is SVGAGI. The V and J ends lost 2 bases and 2 bases, in that order; junction bases with no gene match: 3. The CDR3 length is 14 residues. The CDR3 coding sequence is TGTGCCAGCAGTTACGGGACAGATGCCTACGAGCAGTACTTC. Amino acid sequence: CASSYGTDAYEQYF.

V usage is TRBV6-1 and J usage is TRBJ1-1, with D possibly matching TRBD1 (5 bases). This CDR3 is built from 13 residues. Germline-derived CDR1 and CDR2 are MNHNS and SASEGT. V was trimmed by 2 bases and J by 7 bases, leaving 11 bases between them. CDR3 DNA: TGTGCCAGCAGTGAAATGGGGGGAATTGAAGCTTTCTTT. This gives the protein CASSEMGGIEAFF.

This chain uses TRBV28 with TRBJ1-1; TRBD1 aligns across 8 bases. Trimming cost V 6 bases and J 1 base; bases outside gene matches: 10. In germline, CDR1 is MDHEN, CDR2 SYDVKM. The length of the CDR3 is 16 residues. This CDR3 is CASSFRQGITNTEAFF. The CDR3 region has the DNA TGTGCCAGCAGCTTCCGACAGGGGATTACGAACACTGAAGCTTTCTTT.

This sequence joins TRBV14 and TRBJ2-7, with D tentatively TRBD1 (5 bases). V dropped 2 bases and J dropped 0 bases, with 14 bases sitting between them. The germline gives CDR1 SGHDN, CDR2 FVKESK. The CDR3 covers 16 residues. CDR3 in amino acids: CASSQKGWGLSYEQYF. The CDR3 DNA sequence: TGTGCCAGCAGCCAAAAGGGCTGGGGCCTCTCCTACGAGCAGTACTTC.

The chain employs TRBV6-5 and TRBJ1-5, with TRBD1 matching over 10 bases. Germline CDR1 is MNHEY and CDR2 is SVGAGI. CDR3 length equals 16 residues. After removal of 4 bases from V and 0 bases from J, the junction contained 3 bases not matched to a gene. As DNA, the CDR3 is TGTGCCAGCAGTTCCCGACAGGGGGCTAGCAATCAGCCCCAGCATTTT. This gives the protein CASSSRQGASNQPQHF.

This chain joins TRBV18 and TRBJ2-5; D may be TRBD1 (5 bases). CDR1 is KGHSH, CDR2 LQKENI, per germline. This CDR3 has 14 amino acids. With 0 bases removed from V and 5 bases from J, the gap between germline ends came to 10 bases. In nucleotides, the CDR3 is TGTGCCAGCTCACCACCAGGGGATGGGGAGACCCAGTACTTC. Translated: CASSPPGDGETQYF.

CDR3 coding DNA: TGTGCCAGCAGTGAAGCAACAGGGGGCGGGGGAGACATTCAGTACTTC. The encoded protein is CASSEATGGGGDIQYF. The rearrangement links TRBV6-1 to TRBJ2-4; TRBD1 aligns across 9 bases. This CDR3 comprises 16 residues. Germline lookup yields CDR1 MNHNS and CDR2 SASEGT. V lost 0 bases to trimming and J lost 8 bases; unmatched junction nucleotides: 8.

A remark on this clone: The sample has other DNA sequences that encode this CDR3 too. The rearrangement joins TRBV6-6 to TRBJ1-1, with TRBD1 matching over 8 bases. V lost 5 bases, J lost 1 base, and 0 bases stayed unmatched. In germline, CDR1 is MNHNY, CDR2 SVGAGI (reference sequence). The CDR3 spans 13 residues. In DNA, the CDR3 is TGTGCCAGCAGTGACAGGGGGAACACTGAAGCTTTCTTT. Residues: CASSDRGNTEAFF.

The V gene is TRBV15, the J gene TRBJ2-1; D ambiguous. V lost 1 base and J 4 bases, leaving 8 bases between the germline ends. The V gene's germline CDR1 is LNHNV and CDR2 YYDKDF (reference sequence). The CDR3 has 14 residues. CDR3 in DNA: TGTGCCACCAGCAGAGGTCAGACTTACAATGAGCAGTTCTTC. It yields the protein CATSRGQTYNEQFF.

The chain couples TRBV7-2 to TRBJ1-2; D uncertain. The V gene lost 10 bases and the J gene lost 7 bases, with 25 bases spanning the gap. This CDR3 spans 15 amino acids. CDR1 is SGHTA, CDR2 FQGNSA, per germline. The CDR3 DNA sequence: TGTGCCATTCAATCCCGAGGCACAAACAATCGTGGCTACACCTTC. It codes for CAIQSRGTNNRGYTF. The variable domain in full, with the rest retrieved from reference TRBV7-2 and TRBJ1-2, is GAGVSQSPSNKVTEKGKDVELRCDPISGHTALYWYRQSLGQGLEFLIYFQGNSAPDKSGLPSDRFSAERTGGSVSTLTIQRTQQEDSAVYLCAIQSRGTNNRGYTFGSGTRLTVV.

This chain uses TRBV30 with TRBJ2-1; D uncertain. Germline V lookup: CDR1 GTSNPN, CDR2 SVGIG (reference sequence). V lost 0 bases and J lost 8, with 14 bases in between. The CDR3 runs to 14 residues. CDR3 in amino acids: CAWSVFTRQDEQFF. The CDR3 nucleotides are TGTGCCTGGAGTGTTTTCACCAGGCAGGATGAGCAGTTCTTC.

The gene calls are TRBV5-6 and TRBJ1-3, with D unclear. V lost 2 bases and J lost 0, with 18 bases in between. The CDR3 is 18 residues long. Germline lookup yields CDR1 SGHDT and CDR2 YYEEEE. For the CDR3, the DNA is TGTGCCAGCAGCTTTCAGGTTCCCGAGTTTGGCTCTGGAAACACCATATATTTT. It is translated as CASSFQVPEFGSGNTIYF. Together with reference TRBV5-6 and TRBJ1-3, the CDR3 gives the full variable domain: DAGVTQSPTHLIKTRGQQVTLRCSPKSGHDTVSWYQQALGQGPQFIFQYYEEEERQRGNFPDRFSGHQFPNYSSELNVNALLLGDSALYLCASSFQVPEFGSGNTIYFGEGSWLTVV.

J is TRBJ2-5 and V is TRBV4-1; 8 bases align to TRBD2. Trimming removed 3 bases from V and 7 bases from J; junction bases left unmatched: 13. The CDR3 runs 16 residues. Germline CDR1 is MGHRA and CDR2 is YSYEKL. The CDR3 DNA is TGCGCCAGCAGCCAGGCCTCTAGCGGGTCCATGGCGACCCAGTACTTC. Translation: CASSQASSGSMATQYF.

The genes are TRBV18 and TRBJ1-1; D unresolved. The CDR3 totals 14 residues. Germline V lookup: CDR1 KGHSH, CDR2 LQKENI. The ends were cut back, 3 bases at V and 3 bases at J, with 11 bases in the middle. CDR3: CASSPPGWDTEAFF. The DNA of the CDR3 is TGTGCCAGCTCACCCCCCGGGTGGGACACTGAAGCTTTCTTT.

The chain joins TRBV9 to TRBJ2-3, with TRBD2 identical over 9 bases. This CDR3 has 15 residues. Unmatched junction bases numbered 7, after V lost 4 bases and J lost 4 bases. CDR1 SGDLS and CDR2 YYNGEE come from the germline V gene. The CDR3 region has the DNA TGTGCCAGCAGCTCTGGGACTAGCCAGTCAGATACGCAGTATTTT. This sequence encodes CASSSGTSQSDTQYF.

CDR3 amino acids: CASSDTGWAEITDTQYF. Written as DNA, the CDR3 is TGTGCCAGCAGTGATACTGGCTGGGCCGAAATCACAGATACGCAGTATTTT. The rearrangement joins TRBV2 to TRBJ2-3; D is uncertain. Germline values: CDR1 SNHLY, CDR2 FYNNEI. Between the trimmed V and J ends, which lost 3 bases and 2 bases, there was a span of 18 bases. This CDR3 spans 17 amino acids.

The chain carries TRBV5-6 and TRBJ1-5; 7 positions agree with TRBD1. Germline trimming cut 2 bases from V and 0 bases from J; bases unmatched to any gene: 2. From germline, CDR1 is SGHDT and CDR2 YYEEEE. The CDR3 length is 15 residues. The CDR3 sequence: CASSLGGHSNQPQHF. Here the CDR3 DNA reads TGTGCCAGCAGCTTAGGGGGCCATAGCAATCAGCCCCAGCATTTT.

The chain joins TRBV5-1 to TRBJ1-2; D might be TRBD1 (6 bases). Per the germline V gene, CDR1 is SGHRS and CDR2 is YFSETQ. Trimming stripped 6 bases from V and 8 bases from J, with 20 bases between. The CDR3 consists of 14 residues. CDR3 region: CASMSATGGRGYTF. In nucleotides, the CDR3 is TGCGCCAGCATGTCCGCTACGGGGGGCCGAGGCTACACCTTC.